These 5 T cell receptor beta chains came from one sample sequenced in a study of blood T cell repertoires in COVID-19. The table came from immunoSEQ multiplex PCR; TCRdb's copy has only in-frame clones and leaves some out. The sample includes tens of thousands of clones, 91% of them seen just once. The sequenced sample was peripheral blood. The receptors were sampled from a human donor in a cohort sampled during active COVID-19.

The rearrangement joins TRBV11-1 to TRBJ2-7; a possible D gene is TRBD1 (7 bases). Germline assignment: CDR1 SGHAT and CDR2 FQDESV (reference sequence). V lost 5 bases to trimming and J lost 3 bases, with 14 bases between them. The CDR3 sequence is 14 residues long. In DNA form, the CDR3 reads TGTGCCAGCAGCCAGGGGGGACAGTACTACGAGCAGTACTTC. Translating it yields CASSQGGQYYEQYF.

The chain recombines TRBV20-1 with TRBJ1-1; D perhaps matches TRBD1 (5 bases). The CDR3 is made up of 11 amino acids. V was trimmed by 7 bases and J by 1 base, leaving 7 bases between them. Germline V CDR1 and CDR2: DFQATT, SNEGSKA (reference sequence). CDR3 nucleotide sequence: TGCAGTGTCCAGGGGAACACTGAAGCTTTCTTT. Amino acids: CSVQGNTEAFF.

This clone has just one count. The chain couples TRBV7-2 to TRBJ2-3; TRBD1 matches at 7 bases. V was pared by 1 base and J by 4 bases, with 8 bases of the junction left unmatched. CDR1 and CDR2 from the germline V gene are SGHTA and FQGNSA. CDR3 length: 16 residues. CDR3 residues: CASSLDYSGGADTQYF. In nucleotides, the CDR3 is TGTGCCAGCAGCTTAGATTACTCAGGGGGAGCAGATACGCAGTATTTT.

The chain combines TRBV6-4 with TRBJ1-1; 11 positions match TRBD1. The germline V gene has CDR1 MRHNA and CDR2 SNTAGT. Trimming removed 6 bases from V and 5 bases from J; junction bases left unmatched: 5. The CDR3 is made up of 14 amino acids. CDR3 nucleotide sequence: TGTGCCAGCAGCCAGGACAGGGGGCATACTGAAGCTTTCTTT. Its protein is CASSQDRGHTEAFF.

In DNA, the CDR3 is TGTGCCAGCAGCCAAGAAGCGGGGGTTTACAATGAGCAGTTCTTC. This codes for CASSQEAGVYNEQFF. J is TRBJ2-1 and V is TRBV3-1 (or the pseudogene TRBV3-2); TRBD2 matches 8 bases. Per the germline V gene, CDR1 is LGHDT and CDR2 is YNNKEL (reference sequence). The V gene end was trimmed by 0 bases and the J gene end by 4 bases; junction bases not matched to a gene: 2. This CDR3 spans 15 amino acids.